These T cell receptor beta chains were read from a single sample in a study of PD-1 blockade in classical Hodgkin lymphoma. Clones were sequenced by immunoSEQ multiplex PCR, and TCRdb holds only the in-frame ones, with some missing. Among 85,000 to 90,000 clones listed, just over 90% were seen once. Sequencing used peripheral blood mononuclear cells (PBMCs), obtained before the fourth cycle of nivolumab. Source of these receptors: a human donor with classical Hodgkin lymphoma. Each CDR3 is given with its conserved first and last residue. D genes are given only for firm matches. Clone size is given for some rows only: seen once, a few or many times, or a class if the clone is expanded.

- | TRBJ1-1 | TRBV11-3 | - | CASSYSNERRAFF | TGTGCCAGCAGTTACAGTAATGAACGAAGGGCTTTCTTT
TRBD1 | TRBJ1-2 | TRBV15 | - | CATSRVPGQTNYGYTF | TGTGCCACCAGCAGAGTCCCGGGACAGACGAACTATGGCTACACCTTC
- | TRBJ1-2 | TRBV4-1 | - | CASSQEFTAAYGYTF | TGCGCCAGCAGCCAAGAATTTACGGCAGCCTATGGCTACACCTTC
TRBD2 | TRBJ2-1 | TRBV11-2 | - | CASSSRTSGNNEQFF | TGTGCCAGCAGCTCAAGGACTAGCGGGAACAATGAGCAGTTCTTC
TRBD1 | TRBJ2-3 | TRBV4-1 | - | CASSQGATGADTQYF | TGCGCCAGCAGCCAGGGAGCGACAGGGGCAGATACGCAGTATTTT
TRBD1 | TRBJ2-7 | TRBV7-9 | - | CASSSGTGNEQYF | TGTGCCAGCAGCTCGGGGACAGGGAATGAGCAGTACTTC
- | TRBJ1-1 | TRBV25-1 | - | CASSRLLNTEAFF | TGTGCCAGCAGTAGACTTTTGAACACTGAAGCTTTCTTT
TRBD1 | TRBJ2-7 | TRBV5-8 | - | CASSPIRDRGAYEQYF | TGTGCCAGCAGCCCTATACGGGACAGGGGCGCCTACGAGCAGTACTTC
- | TRBJ2-1 | TRBV7-9 | - | CASSLEDEQFF | TGTGCCAGCAGCCTCGAAGATGAGCAGTTCTTC
TRBD1 | TRBJ1-1 | TRBV19 | once | CASSMGTGWTEAFF | TGTGCCAGTAGTATGGGGACAGGGTGGACTGAAGCTTTCTTT
- | TRBJ2-5 | TRBV16 | once | CASSQFGGQGETQYF | TGTGCCAGCAGCCAATTTGGGGGACAAGGAGAGACCCAGTACTTC
- | TRBJ1-1 | TRBV4-1 | - | CASSQDGIANTEAFF | TGCGCCAGCAGCCAAGACGGGATAGCGAACACTGAAGCTTTCTTT
TRBD2 | TRBJ2-5 | TRBV2 | once | CASRGRRGGAQETQYF | TGTGCCAGCAGGGGACGGCGCGGGGGGGCCCAAGAGACCCAGTACTTC
TRBD2 | TRBJ2-3 | TRBV7-2 | - | CASSLLAGGTDTQYF | TGTGCCAGCAGCTTACTAGCGGGGGGCACAGATACGCAGTATTTT
- | TRBJ1-4 | TRBV19 | - | CASSPYSGKLFF | TGTGCCAGTAGTCCTTATTCGGGAAAACTGTTTTTT
- | TRBJ2-3 | TRBV11-3 | - | CASSLEVTDTQYF | TGTGCCAGCAGCTTAGAGGTAACAGATACGCAGTATTTT
- | TRBJ1-1 | TRBV10-3 | - | CAISENTGRTEAFF | TGTGCCATCAGTGAGAATACGGGGAGGACTGAAGCTTTCTTT
TRBD2 | TRBJ2-3 | TRBV6-5 | once | CASTGGLVDTQYF | TGTGCCAGCACGGGGGGGCTGGTAGATACGCAGTATTTT
- | TRBJ2-6 | TRBV14 | - | CASSQAPRGANVLTF | TGTGCCAGCAGCCAAGCCCCGAGGGGGGCCAACGTCCTGACTTTC
- | TRBJ2-3 | TRBV30 | - | CAWSVLGGGADTQYF | TGTGCCTGGAGTGTACTCGGTGGGGGGGCCGATACGCAGTATTTT